This T cell receptor (beta chain) derives from a study of cytomegalovirus exposure and HLA in healthy donors. Details on this clone: Its antigen is unknown.

Study-level points and caveats: HLA restriction was apparent for most CMV-associated TCR beta chains in a later analysis. Cytomegalovirus association was assigned to over 150 TCR beta chains. CMV serostatus was the only immune exposure information that was available.

PCR primers comprised 60 Vbeta and 13 Jbeta primers. The table came from immunoSEQ multiplex PCR; TCRdb's copy has only in-frame clones and leaves some out. This table holds 120,000 or so clones, less than 85% found once. V was pared by 5 bases and J by 9 bases, with 16 bases between. The CDR3 consists of 13 residues. The germline V gene encodes CDR1 MNHEY and CDR2 SVGAGI. Sequences were obtained from PBMCs. The sequence was obtained from a man aged 50-59 years in good health and CMV-seropositive. The chain joins TRBV6-5 to TRBJ1-2, with D perhaps matching TRBD1 (6 bases). The CDR3 is CASSQGQRKSYTF. The CDR3 DNA follows: TGTGCCAGCAGTCAGGGACAACGGAAAAGCTACACCTTC.